This T cell receptor beta chain originates from a study of T-cell memory formation after mild COVID-19. Overall study results and limits: Contracting CD8+ clones were enriched in EMRA, CD4+ mainly in CM and EM.

This CDR3 contains 13 residues. Per the germline V gene, CDR1 is MNHEY and CDR2 is SVGEGT. Trimming cost V 0 bases and J 7 bases, with 7 bases left between them. TCRdb fed the 5' RACE reads into MiXCR, producing one record per CDR3 protein. Altogether about 340,000 distinct CDR3 sequences are present, around 20% being singletons, with the ten largest covering around 13%. This clonotype has only one observation. Its specificity is unknown. V usage is TRBV6-2 or TRBV6-3 and J usage is TRBJ1-5; D uncertain. The source is an adult woman who had mild COVID-19 (a few samples of this study predate the infection). Cell type and time point are not known. Sequencing was carried out using PBMCs or a T cell subset sorted from them (not recorded which). The CDR3: CASSYSNNQPQHF. CDR3 in DNA: TGTGCCAGCAGTTACTCGAATAACCAGCCCCAGCATTTT.